This TCR beta chain is drawn from a study of shared clonotypes between healthy human individuals. This CDR3 region has 16 residues. V trimming: 2 bases; J trimming: 4 bases; junction bases outside the gene matches: 8. Per germline, CDR1 SGHTA and CDR2 FQGNSA. Profiling relied on immunoSEQ multiplex PCR, and the TCRdb table lists in-frame clones only, not all of them. The repertoire includes over 1.5 million clones, approximately 98% of them detected once, and roughly 0.4% sits in the top ten. Donors were Caucasian adults residing in Nashville, Tennessee, USA. Sequences were obtained from naive CD4+ T cells sorted from blood. Specified subset: CD45RA+ positively selected. This clonotype was sampled from a man younger than 40 in good health. This rearrangement joins TRBV7-2 to TRBJ2-3; 8 bases agree with TRBD1. The CDR3 DNA reads TGTGCCAGCAGCTTATTACCGGCAGGGGGCCCAGATACGCAGTATTTT. This codes for CASSLLPAGGPDTQYF.